This T cell receptor (beta chain) was documented in a study of cytomegalovirus exposure and HLA in healthy donors. The method was immunoSEQ multiplex PCR; TCRdb's version includes in-frame clones alone and lacks a portion of them. Of hundreds of thousands of clones in the sample, roughly 84% were seen once. Whole-study results and caveats: Overall, roughly 150 TCR beta chains were annotated as cytomegalovirus-associated. Specificity for CMV antigens was confirmed in vitro for a few of the CMV-associated chains. Reports described diagnosis of cytomegalovirus status by the classifier as highly specific and sensitive.

V shed 1 base, J shed 5 bases, and the junction held 5 bases outside the gene matches. This CDR3 has 16 amino acids. CDR1 is SGHTA, CDR2 FQGNSA, per germline. As for this clone: Its cognate antigen is unknown.

The clonotype was recovered from a man younger than 35 in good health and CMV-seropositive. The chain combines TRBV7-2 with TRBJ2-5; TRBD1 matches at 12 bases. Material: PBMCs. The CDR3 region is CASSLGGTGGMETQYF. The CDR3 DNA follows: TGTGCCAGCAGCTTAGGAGGGACAGGGGGCATGGAGACCCAGTACTTC. Filled out from reference TRBV7-2 and TRBJ2-5, the complete variable domain reads GAGVSQSPSNKVTEKGKDVELRCDPISGHTALYWYRQSLGQGLEFLIYFQGNSAPDKSGLPSDRFSAERTGGSVSTLTIQRTQQEDSAVYLCASSLGGTGGMETQYFGPGTRLLVL.